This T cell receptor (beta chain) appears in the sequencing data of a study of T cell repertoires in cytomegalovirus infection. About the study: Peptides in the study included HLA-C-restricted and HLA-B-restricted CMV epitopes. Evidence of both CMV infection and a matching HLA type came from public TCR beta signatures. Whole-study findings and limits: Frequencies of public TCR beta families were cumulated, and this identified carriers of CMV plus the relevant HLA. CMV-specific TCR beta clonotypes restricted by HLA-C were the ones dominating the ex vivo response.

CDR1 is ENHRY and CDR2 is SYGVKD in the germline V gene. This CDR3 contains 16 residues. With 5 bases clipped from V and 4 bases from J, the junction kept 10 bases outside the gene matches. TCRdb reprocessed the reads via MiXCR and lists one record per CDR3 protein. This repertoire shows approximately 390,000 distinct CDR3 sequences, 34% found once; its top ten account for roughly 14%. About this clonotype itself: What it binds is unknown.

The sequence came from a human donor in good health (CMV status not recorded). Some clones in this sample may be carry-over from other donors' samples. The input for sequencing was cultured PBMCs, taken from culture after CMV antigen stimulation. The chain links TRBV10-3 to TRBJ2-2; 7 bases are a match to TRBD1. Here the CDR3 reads CAISPRTGRVTGELFF. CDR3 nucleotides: TGTGCCATCAGTCCGCGGACAGGAAGGGTCACCGGGGAGCTGTTTTTT.